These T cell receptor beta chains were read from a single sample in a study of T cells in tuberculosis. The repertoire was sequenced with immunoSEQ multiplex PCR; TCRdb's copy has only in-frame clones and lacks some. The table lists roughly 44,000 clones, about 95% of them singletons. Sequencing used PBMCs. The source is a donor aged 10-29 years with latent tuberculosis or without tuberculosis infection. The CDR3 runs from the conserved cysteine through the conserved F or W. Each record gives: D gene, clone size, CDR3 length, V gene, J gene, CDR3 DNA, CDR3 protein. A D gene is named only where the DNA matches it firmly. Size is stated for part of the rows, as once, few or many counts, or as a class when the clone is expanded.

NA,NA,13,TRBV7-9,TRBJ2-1,TGTGCCAGCGGCGGGCCTTTTTTCGATGAGCAGTTCTTC,CASGGPFFDEQFF
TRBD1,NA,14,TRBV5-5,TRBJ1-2,TGTGCCAGCTTCATCCCGGGACAGCTATGGAGCTACACCTTC,CASFIPGQLWSYTF
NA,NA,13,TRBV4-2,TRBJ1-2,TGTGCCAGCACTCGGTTGGGAGACTATGGCTACACCTTC,CASTRLGDYGYTF
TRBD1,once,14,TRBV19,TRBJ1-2,TGTGCCAGTGGTCCGGGACAGGGGATCGGAGGCTACACCTTC,CASGPGQGIGGYTF
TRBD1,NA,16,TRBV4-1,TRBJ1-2,TGCGCCAGCAGCCACGCCGGGACAGGGGGTTACTATGGCTACACCTTC,CASSHAGTGGYYGYTF
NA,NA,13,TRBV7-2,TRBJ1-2,TGTGCCAGCAGCTCGCGGGCCGGTGATGGCTACACCTTC,CASSSRAGDGYTF
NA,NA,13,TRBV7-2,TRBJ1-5,TGTGCCAGCAGCTCCGGGGGGGGTCAGCCCCAGCATTTT,CASSSGGGQPQHF
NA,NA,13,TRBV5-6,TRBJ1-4,TGTGCCAGCAGCTTAGGAGTGAGTGAAAAACTGTTTTTT,CASSLGVSEKLFF
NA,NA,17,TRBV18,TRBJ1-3,TGTGCCAGCTCACCAAGTGAACTGCACCGGGGTGGAAACACCATATATTTT,CASSPSELHRGGNTIYF
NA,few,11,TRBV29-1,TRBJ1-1,TGCAGCCTCAACAGGGACACTGAAGCTTTCTTT,CSLNRDTEAFF
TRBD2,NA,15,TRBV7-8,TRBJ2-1,TGTGCCAGCAGCTTACTAGCGGGGGGATACAATGAGCAGTTCTTC,CASSLLAGGYNEQFF
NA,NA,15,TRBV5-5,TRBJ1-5,TGTGCCAGCAGCTTAGAGGGCACCACATATCAGCCCCAGCATTTT,CASSLEGTTYQPQHF
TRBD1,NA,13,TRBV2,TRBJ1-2,TGTGCCAGCAGTCGGGACAGGGGGTATGGCTACACCTTC,CASSRDRGYGYTF
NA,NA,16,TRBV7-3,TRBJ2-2,TGTGCCAGCAGCTTATGGGGCCCGGGGGAAGGCGGGGAGCTGTTTTTT,CASSLWGPGEGGELFF
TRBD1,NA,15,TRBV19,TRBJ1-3,TGTGCCAGTAGTATGCAGGGGGCTTTTGGAAACACCATATATTTT,CASSMQGAFGNTIYF
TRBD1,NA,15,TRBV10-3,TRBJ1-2,TGTGCCATCAGTGAGTCGCGACAGGGAGGTAGTGGCTACACCTTC,CAISESRQGGSGYTF
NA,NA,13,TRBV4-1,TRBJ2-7,TGCGCCAGCAGCCAAGATCGGGGTTTTGAGGAGTACTTC,CASSQDRGFEEYF
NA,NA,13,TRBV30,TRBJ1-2,TGTGCCGGGGGGGCAAAAACTAGCTATGGCTACACCTTC,CAGGAKTSYGYTF
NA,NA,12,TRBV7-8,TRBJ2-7,TGTGCCAGCAGCTATCAGGGCGACGAGCAGTACTTC,CASSYQGDEQYF
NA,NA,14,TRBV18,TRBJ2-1,TGTGCCAGCTCAGATAGCGAGACCTACAATGAGCAGTTCTTC,CASSDSETYNEQFF
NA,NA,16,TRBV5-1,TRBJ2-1,TGCGCCAGCAGCGGGCTTGGAGGGGAATCCTACAATGAGCAGTTCTTC,CASSGLGGESYNEQFF
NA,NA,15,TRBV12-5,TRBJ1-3,TGTGCTAGTGGTTTATCGGGTGACTCTGGAAACACCATATATTTT,CASGLSGDSGNTIYF
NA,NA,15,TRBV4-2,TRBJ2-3,TGTGCCAGCAGCCAAGAGGCGGAGGCGGGAGATACGCAGTATTTT,CASSQEAEAGDTQYF
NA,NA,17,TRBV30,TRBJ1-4,TGTGCCTGGAGTGAGACCCCCTGGAGGACAACTAATGAAAAACTGTTTTTT,CAWSETPWRTTNEKLFF
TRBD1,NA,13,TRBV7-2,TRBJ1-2,TGTGCCAGCACCCCCGACAGGGTCGATGGCTACACCTTC,CASTPDRVDGYTF
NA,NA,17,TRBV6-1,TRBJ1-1,TGTGCCAGCAGTGAACGGGGGGTGGGGAGAAAGAACACTGAAGCTTTCTTT,CASSERGVGRKNTEAFF
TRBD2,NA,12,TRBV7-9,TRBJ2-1,TGTGCCAGCAGCTCCAGCGGGGTGACTACGTTCTTC,CASSSSGVTTFF
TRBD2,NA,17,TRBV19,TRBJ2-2,TGTGCCAGTAGTGGTCGACTAGCGGGGGGTTGGACCGGGGAGCTGTTTTTT,CASSGRLAGGWTGELFF
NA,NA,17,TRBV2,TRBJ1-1,TGTGCCAGCAGCCTAGGGTTGATACAGGGATTGAACACTGAAGCTTTCTTT,CASSLGLIQGLNTEAFF
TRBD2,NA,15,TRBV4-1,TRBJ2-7,TGCGCCAGCAGCCAAGGGGATAGCGGGAGTTACGAGCAGTACTTC,CASSQGDSGSYEQYF
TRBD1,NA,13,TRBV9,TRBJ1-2,TGTGCCAGCACCGCGGGACAGGCCTATGGCTACACCTTC,CASTAGQAYGYTF
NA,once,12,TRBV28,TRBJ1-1,TGTGCCAGCAGTTTGGGGGGAACTGGGGCTTTCTTT,CASSLGGTGAFF
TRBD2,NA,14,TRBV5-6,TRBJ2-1,TGTGCCAGCAGCTTGACTAGCGGGAGCAATGAGCAGTTCTTC,CASSLTSGSNEQFF
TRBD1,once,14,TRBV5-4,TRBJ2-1,TGTGCCAGCAGCCCACAGGGGACGAGCAATGAGCAGTTCTTC,CASSPQGTSNEQFF
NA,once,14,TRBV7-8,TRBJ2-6,TGTGCCAGCAGCCCATTGAGTGGGGCCAACGTCCTGACTTTC,CASSPLSGANVLTF
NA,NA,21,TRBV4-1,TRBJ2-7,TGCGCCAGCAGCCATATACTCGCGGGTTTGCCGCTACCCGCCACCGCTTACGAGCAGTACTTC,CASSHILAGLPLPATAYEQYF
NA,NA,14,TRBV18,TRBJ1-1,TGTGCCAGCTCACCGGACTTTACGAAAGGTGAAGCTTTCTTT,CASSPDFTKGEAFF
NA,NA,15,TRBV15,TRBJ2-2,TGTGCCGCCCGCCGGTCTGGGCCCCGGGGGGGGGAGCTGTTTTTT,CAARRSGPRGGELFF
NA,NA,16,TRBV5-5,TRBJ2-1,TGTGCCAGCATCCAGGACGAGGGCCAGTCCTACAATGAGCAGTTCTTC,CASIQDEGQSYNEQFF
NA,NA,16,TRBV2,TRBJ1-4,TGTGCCACCGCGAGGAAAGGGGGGGGGATCCGGGAAAAACTGTTTTTT,CATARKGGGIREKLFF
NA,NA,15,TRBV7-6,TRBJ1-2,TGTGCCAGCAGCTTACTAGGCCCAGGGGACGTTGGCTACACCTTC,CASSLLGPGDVGYTF
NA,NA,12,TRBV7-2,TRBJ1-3,TGTGCCAGCAGTTCAGAAAGAAACACCATATATTTT,CASSSERNTIYF